The 28 T cell receptor beta chains presented below share a single source sample, sequenced in a study of PD-L1 blockade in urothelial cancer. The repertoire was sequenced with immunoSEQ multiplex PCR; TCRdb's copy has only in-frame clones and lacks some. The sample lists 70,000 or so clones, less than 90% occurring once. Here the sequenced sample was PBMCs, taken around atezolizumab (anti-PD-L1) treatment. Source of these receptors: a man between 60 and 70 years old with urothelial cancer.

CDR3 loop: CASSYRDRNYGYTF. For the CDR3, the DNA is TGTGCCAGCAGTTACCGGGACAGGAACTATGGCTACACCTTC. The chain recombines TRBV6-5 with TRBJ1-2, with 8 bases lining up with TRBD1. Germline CDR1 reads MNHEY; CDR2 reads SVGAGI. The CDR3 runs to 14 residues. Unmatched junction bases numbered 1, after V lost 2 bases and J lost 2 bases.

The chain recombines TRBV28 with TRBJ1-2, with D perhaps matching TRBD1 (5 bases). Germline V gives CDR1 MDHEN, CDR2 SYDVKM. Trimming cost V 2 bases and J 7 bases, with 20 bases left between them. The CDR3 is 16 amino acids. CDR3 coding DNA: TGTGCCAGCAGTTTAATCAATCGGAGTATGGGGGGTGGCTACACCTTC. This encodes CASSLINRSMGGGYTF.

The chain carries TRBV2 and TRBJ2-1; the match to TRBD1 covers 7 bases. This CDR3 is 14 amino acids long. Germline V lookup: CDR1 SNHLY, CDR2 FYNNEI. Trimming removed 7 bases from V and 2 bases from J; junction bases left unmatched: 5. The CDR3, as DNA: TGTGCCAGCAAACAGGGGCGAACCTACAATGAGCAGTTCTTC. Protein product: CASKQGRTYNEQFF. Based on the CDR3 plus reference TRBV2 and TRBJ2-1, the full variable domain is EPEVTQTPSHQVTQMGQEVILRCVPISNHLYFYWYRQILGQKVEFLVSFYNNEISEKSEIFDDQFSVERPDGSNFTLKIRSTKLEDSAMYFCASKQGRTYNEQFFGPGTRLTVL.

J is TRBJ1-1 and V is TRBV19; a possible D gene is TRBD1 (5 bases). Trimming took off 7 bases at V and 1 base at J, with 19 bases between the two ends. The CDR3 has 16 amino acids. The germline CDR1 and CDR2 sequences are LNHDA and SQIVND (reference sequence). CDR3: CASTLRKGQGNTEAFF. The CDR3 coding sequence is TGTGCCAGTACTCTACGGAAGGGGCAGGGGAACACTGAAGCTTTCTTT.

This chain joins TRBV5-1 and TRBJ1-2, with 8 bases aligning to TRBD1. This CDR3 contains 15 residues. Per germline, CDR1 SGHRS and CDR2 YFSETQ. The V gene end was trimmed by 3 bases and the J gene end by 8 bases; junction bases not matched to a gene: 12. Written as DNA, the CDR3 is TGCGCCAGCAGCTACGGACTGACAGGGGAGAGCGGCTACACCTTC. The encoded protein is CASSYGLTGESGYTF. The whole variable domain, filled in from reference TRBV5-1 and TRBJ1-2, reads KAGVTQTPRYLIKTRGQQVTLSCSPISGHRSVSWYQQTPGQGLQFLFEYFSETQRNKGNFPGRFSGRQFSNSRSEMNVSTLELGDSALYLCASSYGLTGESGYTFGSGTRLTVV.

The rearrangement links TRBV29-1 to TRBJ1-1; the D is unclear. The CDR3 totals 13 residues. V dropped 3 bases and J dropped 8 bases, with 16 bases sitting between them. CDR1 is SQVTM and CDR2 is ANQGSEA in the germline V gene. CDR3 bases: TGCAGCGTTGAGCCGGGATTTACCGGGGAAGCTTTCTTT. It codes for CSVEPGFTGEAFF.

The chain uses TRBV12-5 and TRBJ2-2; D remains unclear. V lost 6 bases, J lost 1 base, and 3 bases lay in between. The CDR3 contains 12 residues. Looked up from germline, CDR1 is LGHNT and CDR2 is FRNRAP. This CDR3 is CASGVNTGELFF. CDR3 coding DNA: TGTGCTAGTGGCGTGAACACCGGGGAGCTGTTTTTT.

This chain joins TRBV5-4 and TRBJ2-7, with 8 bases fitting TRBD1. The germline CDR1 and CDR2 sequences are SGHNT and YYREEE (reference sequence). The CDR3 runs 14 residues. Germline trimming cut 5 bases from V and 3 bases from J; bases unmatched to any gene: 7. CDR3 protein: CASSRTGTNYEQYF. The CDR3 nucleotides are TGTGCCAGCAGTCGGACAGGGACAAACTACGAGCAGTACTTC.

The chain is built from TRBV6-6 and TRBJ2-1; a possible D gene is TRBD2 (8 bases). V was shortened by 5 bases and J by 7 bases, with 15 bases between the two germline ends. The V gene's germline CDR1 is MNHNY and CDR2 SVGAGI (reference sequence). The CDR3 covers 14 residues. The CDR3 nucleotides are TGTGCCAGCAGTGACAGGGCGGGGGGTAATGAGCAGTTCTTC. Protein sequence: CASSDRAGGNEQFF.

The rearrangement uses TRBV2 and TRBJ1-4; TRBD1 is a possible D gene (5 bases). V was shortened by 6 bases and J by 8 bases, with 19 bases between the two germline ends. The CDR3 has 15 amino acids. Per the germline V gene, CDR1 is SNHLY and CDR2 is FYNNEI. In DNA form, the CDR3 reads TGTGCCAGCAGCCTGTTAACAGGAGAAGGGGAAAAACTGTTTTTT. Translating it yields CASSLLTGEGEKLFF. Complete variable domain (other parts from reference TRBV2 and TRBJ1-4): EPEVTQTPSHQVTQMGQEVILRCVPISNHLYFYWYRQILGQKVEFLVSFYNNEISEKSEIFDDQFSVERPDGSNFTLKIRSTKLEDSAMYFCASSLLTGEGEKLFFGSGTQLSVL.

The V call is TRBV10-1, the J call TRBJ1-3; maybe TRBD1 (6 bases). This CDR3 is built from 18 residues. Germline assignment: CDR1 WNHNN and CDR2 SYGVQD (reference sequence). Trimming stripped 6 bases from V and 1 base from J, with 22 bases between. The CDR3 region is CASSQPSPGHPSGNTIYF. In DNA, the CDR3 is TGCGCCAGCAGCCAACCTAGCCCGGGACATCCGTCTGGAAACACCATATATTTT.

The chain has TRBV7-8 and TRBJ2-7; D is perhaps TRBD1 (6 bases). V lost 0 bases and J 0 bases, leaving 9 bases between the germline ends. The CDR3 consists of 15 residues. The germline V gene has CDR1 SGHVS and CDR2 FQNEAQ. CDR3 amino acids: CASSLAGTNSYEQYF. In DNA, the CDR3 is TGTGCCAGCAGCTTAGCCGGGACAAACTCCTACGAGCAGTACTTC.

The chain carries TRBV11-2 and TRBJ2-7; 7 bases agree with TRBD2. There are 14 residues in the CDR3. J gave up 1 base and V 1 base, and 1 base lay outside the gene matches. Germline-derived CDR1 and CDR2 are SGHAT and FQNNGV. The CDR3 here is CASSLAGGSYEQYF. CDR3 nucleotides: TGTGCCAGCAGCTTAGCGGGGGGATCCTACGAGCAGTACTTC.

V usage is TRBV12-5 and J usage is TRBJ2-2; TRBD1 matches 9 bases. Germline lookup yields CDR1 LGHNT and CDR2 FRNRAP. The trim removed 6 bases at V and 6 bases at J, leaving 8 bases unmatched. The CDR3 has 15 residues. This CDR3 is CASGHRQGGAGELFF. The CDR3 nucleotides are TGTGCTAGTGGCCATCGACAGGGGGGGGCCGGGGAGCTGTTTTTT.

The rearrangement joins TRBV30 to TRBJ1-2; the match to TRBD1 covers 10 bases. The germline CDR1 and CDR2 sequences are GTSNPN and SVGIG (reference sequence). V shed 5 bases, J shed 8 bases, and the junction held 8 bases outside the gene matches. This CDR3 has 13 residues. The DNA for the CDR3 is TGTGCCTGGGACAGGGGGCGTATGCCCGGCTACACCTTC. Encoded protein: CAWDRGRMPGYTF. Variable domain in full (rest from reference TRBV30 and TRBJ1-2): SQTIHQWPATLVQPVGSPLSLECTVEGTSNPNLYWYRQAAGRGLQLLFYSVGIGQISSEVPQNLSASRPQDRQFILSSKKLLLSDSGFYLCAWDRGRMPGYTFGSGTRLTVV.

The V gene is TRBV7-8, the J gene TRBJ2-3; D uncertain. There are 15 residues in the CDR3. Trimming removed 1 base at V and 6 bases at J, with 14 bases between. The germline V gene encodes CDR1 SGHVS and CDR2 FQNEAQ. CDR3 in DNA: TGTGCCAGCAGCTTAGATCGAACGAGTTCGGATACGCAGTATTTT. Translating it yields CASSLDRTSSDTQYF.

This chain links TRBV5-4 with TRBJ2-7, with 9 bases identical to TRBD1. The germline CDR1 and CDR2 sequences are SGHNT and YYREEE (reference sequence). This CDR3 is 15 amino acids long. J was trimmed by 4 bases and V by 4 bases; bases with no gene match: 9. CDR3 in amino acids: CASSGSTGTGYEQYF. CDR3 DNA sequence: TGTGCCAGCAGCGGGTCCACCGGGACAGGGTACGAGCAGTACTTC. The entire variable domain, with the rest obtained from reference TRBV5-4 and TRBJ2-7, is as follows: ETGVTQSPTHLIKTRGQQVTLRCSSQSGHNTVSWYQQALGQGPQFIFQYYREEENGRGNFPPRFSGLQFPNYSSELNVNALELDDSALYLCASSGSTGTGYEQYFGPGTRLTVT.

The CDR3 loop reads CMSIGGPDGYTF. Written as DNA, the CDR3 is TGCATGTCAATTGGAGGCCCGGATGGCTACACCTTC. This chain uses TRBV29-1 with TRBJ1-2; D gene unclear. This CDR3 has 12 amino acids. CDR1 and CDR2 (germline): SQVTM, ANQGSEA.

The V gene is TRBV7-9, the J gene TRBJ1-1, with 8 bases lining up with TRBD1. The CDR3 loop spans 15 amino acids. The junction had 15 bases not matched to a gene; V was cut back by 5 bases and J by 10 bases. Germline V CDR1 and CDR2: SEHNR, FQNEAQ (reference sequence). CDR3: CASSLTTPGGGGAFF. The CDR3 DNA reads TGTGCCAGCAGCCTCACTACCCCAGGGGGCGGAGGAGCTTTCTTT.

The chain couples TRBV5-1 to TRBJ1-5; D may be TRBD1 (5 bases). There are 15 residues in the CDR3. Trimming shortened V by 5 bases and J by 3 bases, and 15 bases separated the two germline ends. Per germline, CDR1 SGHRS and CDR2 YFSETQ. The CDR3 DNA reads as TGCGCCAGCAGATCCAGGGCTGGGGACAATCAGCCCCAGCATTTT. Translating gives CASRSRAGDNQPQHF.

This sequence joins TRBV6-1 and TRBJ1-5, with D maybe TRBD1 (5 bases). The CDR3 is 14 residues long. V dropped 6 bases and J dropped 6 bases, with 15 bases sitting between them. CDR1 is MNHNS, CDR2 SASEGT, per germline. CDR3 residues: CASSPGGGGQPQHF. In DNA, the CDR3 is TGTGCCAGCAGCCCCGGGGGAGGTGGTCAGCCCCAGCATTTT.

The chain is built from TRBV7-2 and TRBJ1-6; D gene ambiguous. Germline assignment: CDR1 SGHTA and CDR2 FQGNSA. This CDR3 spans 15 amino acids. The V end lost 3 bases, the J end lost 3 bases, and 9 bases lay between the germline ends. The CDR3, as DNA: TGTGCCAGCAGCTTTTTCAGCGACTATAATTCACCCCTCCACTTT. Its protein is CASSFFSDYNSPLHF.

This chain joins TRBV6-5 and TRBJ2-3; 9 bases line up with TRBD2. V lost 6 bases, J lost 6 bases, and 7 bases stayed unmatched. Per the germline V gene, CDR1 is MNHEY and CDR2 is SVGAGI. The CDR3 sequence is 14 residues long. The CDR3 sequence is CASRRRGGRDTQYF. The CDR3 region has the DNA TGTGCCAGCAGGAGGCGGGGGGGCCGGGATACGCAGTATTTT.

The chain employs TRBV10-2 and TRBJ1-4; tentatively, D is TRBD1 (5 bases). Germline V lookup: CDR1 WSHSY, CDR2 SAAADI. Trimming removed 10 bases from V and 2 bases from J, with 14 bases in between. The CDR3 spans 14 residues. CDR3 DNA: TGCGCCATAAGTGAACAGGTCACTAATGAAAAACTGTTTTTT. It translates to CAISEQVTNEKLFF.

This sequence joins TRBV7-9 and TRBJ2-7; 7 nucleotides align to TRBD2. The V gene's germline CDR1 is SEHNR and CDR2 FQNEAQ (reference sequence). J was trimmed by 5 bases and V by 1 base; bases with no gene match: 8. The CDR3 consists of 15 residues. CDR3 loop: CASSLDGGRVNEQYF. CDR3 DNA: TGTGCCAGCAGCTTAGATGGCGGGAGAGTCAACGAGCAGTACTTC.

The chain has TRBV5-1 and TRBJ1-6; D is unresolved. V shed 2 bases and J shed 7 bases, with 22 bases lying between them. Germline CDR1 SGHRS, CDR2 YFSETQ. The CDR3 runs to 18 residues. In nucleotides, the CDR3 is TGCGCCAGCAGCTTAGGAGATATAGTTCGCGGTAGGAATTCACCCCTCCACTTT. This translates into CASSLGDIVRGRNSPLHF.

The CDR3 reads CASSVAPGGDQPQHF. CDR3 nucleotides: TGTGCCAGCAGCGTAGCTCCAGGGGGCGATCAGCCCCAGCATTTT. The J gene is TRBJ1-5, the V gene TRBV9; TRBD1 matches at 8 bases. Germline CDR1 reads SGDLS; CDR2 reads YYNGEE. V shed 0 bases, J shed 5 bases, and the junction held 4 bases outside the gene matches. The CDR3 has 15 amino acids.

This chain connects TRBV6-1 to TRBJ1-6; 7 bases match TRBD1. With V trimmed by 2 bases and J by 8 bases, 9 bases remained unmatched. This CDR3 has 16 amino acids. CDR1 and CDR2 from the germline V gene are MNHNS and SASEGT. The DNA of the CDR3 is TGTGCCAGCAGTGAACCGGGCAGGGGGAAGTATTCACCCCTCCACTTT. Amino acids: CASSEPGRGKYSPLHF.